The clone carrying this T cell receptor beta chain was detected a few times. Individual cDNA molecules received unique molecular identifiers. TCRdb passed the 5' RACE reads through MiXCR, listing each CDR3 protein once. The sample holds 98,000 or so distinct CDR3 sequences, approximately 11% seen once. The data were obtained in a study of early T cells in non-severe SARS-CoV-2 infection. Study information: The input, bulk RNA from unsorted whole blood, was sequenced, and chains were unpaired.

The ends were cut back, 3 bases at V and 0 bases at J, with 10 bases in the middle. Looked up from germline, CDR1 is SGHRS and CDR2 is YFSETQ. The CDR3 length is 15 residues. The sample taken for sequencing was whole blood. The chain couples TRBV5-1 to TRBJ1-3; D uncertain. This clonotype was sampled from an adult who was a healthcare worker with PCR-confirmed SARS-CoV-2 infection or an uninfected control (not recorded which). The CDR3 here is CASSSSVSSGNTIYF. For the CDR3, the DNA is TGCGCCAGCAGCTCGTCGGTGAGCTCTGGAAACACCATATATTTT.